Below are 6 T cell receptor beta chains sequenced from a single sample in a study of cytomegalovirus exposure and HLA in healthy donors. PCR employed 60 Vbeta and 13 Jbeta primers. Using immunoSEQ multiplex PCR, the repertoire was profiled, and TCRdb retains in-frame clones only, with some absent. Of 210,000 or so clones listed, roughly 84% are singletons. Specimen: PBMCs. Receptor source: a boy aged 2 to 10 in good health and CMV-seronegative.

The chain links TRBV5-1 to TRBJ1-2, with 7 nucleotides matching TRBD1. This CDR3 is 14 amino acids long. Germline trimming cut 3 bases from V and 5 bases from J; bases unmatched to any gene: 7. Germline-derived CDR1 and CDR2 are SGHRS and YFSETQ. CDR3 sequence (DNA): TGCGCCAGCAGCTGGGACAGACTATGGTATGGCTACACCTTC. Translation gives CASSWDRLWYGYTF.

The chain joins TRBV18 to TRBJ2-5; D is perhaps TRBD2 (6 bases). Germline assignment: CDR1 KGHSH and CDR2 LQKENI. V lost 3 bases and J 1 base, leaving 9 bases between the germline ends. The CDR3 length is 14 residues. The CDR3 sequence: CASSPPGLQETQYF. The DNA for the CDR3 is TGTGCCAGCTCACCTCCGGGACTCCAAGAGACCCAGTACTTC.

V gene TRBV7-9 combines with J gene TRBJ2-5; 14 bases line up with TRBD2. V was pared by 5 bases and J by 5 bases, with 10 bases of the junction left unmatched. The germline gives CDR1 SEHNR, CDR2 FQNEAQ (reference sequence). This CDR3 contains 17 residues. The CDR3 sequence is CASSTGLAGVPGETQYF. As DNA, the CDR3 is TGTGCCAGCAGCACGGGACTAGCGGGAGTCCCCGGGGAGACCCAGTACTTC.

The chain recombines TRBV18 with TRBJ2-7; TRBD2 matches 14 bases. The CDR3 length is 16 residues. Per the germline V gene, CDR1 is KGHSH and CDR2 is LQKENI. The V and J ends lost 5 bases and 7 bases, in that order; junction bases with no gene match: 10. The DNA for the CDR3 is TGTGCCAGCTCAACCCCGGGACTAGCGGGAGTGCAAGAGCAGTACTTC. This gives the protein CASSTPGLAGVQEQYF.

Here the CDR3 DNA reads TGTGCCAGCAGCCAAACACAGGGGGCGGTCGACGGGCAGTTCTTC. Translating gives CASSQTQGAVDGQFF. The V call is TRBV7-9, the J call TRBJ2-1, with TRBD1 matching 9 bases. V trimming: 5 bases; J trimming: 12 bases; junction bases outside the gene matches: 14. CDR1 is SEHNR, CDR2 FQNEAQ, per germline (reference sequence). This CDR3 is 15 amino acids long.

Remarks on this clone: Possible read error: a much larger clone is one base away. The chain has TRBV7-8 and TRBJ2-7; TRBD2 might be the D (5 bases). The V gene lost 1 base and the J gene lost 3 bases, with 7 bases spanning the gap. CDR3 length equals 13 residues. Germline CDR1 is SGHVS and CDR2 is FQNEAQ. The CDR3 spells CASSLGAGYEQYF. In DNA, the CDR3 is TGTGCCAGCAGCTTAGGGGCGGGCTACGAGCAGTACTTC.